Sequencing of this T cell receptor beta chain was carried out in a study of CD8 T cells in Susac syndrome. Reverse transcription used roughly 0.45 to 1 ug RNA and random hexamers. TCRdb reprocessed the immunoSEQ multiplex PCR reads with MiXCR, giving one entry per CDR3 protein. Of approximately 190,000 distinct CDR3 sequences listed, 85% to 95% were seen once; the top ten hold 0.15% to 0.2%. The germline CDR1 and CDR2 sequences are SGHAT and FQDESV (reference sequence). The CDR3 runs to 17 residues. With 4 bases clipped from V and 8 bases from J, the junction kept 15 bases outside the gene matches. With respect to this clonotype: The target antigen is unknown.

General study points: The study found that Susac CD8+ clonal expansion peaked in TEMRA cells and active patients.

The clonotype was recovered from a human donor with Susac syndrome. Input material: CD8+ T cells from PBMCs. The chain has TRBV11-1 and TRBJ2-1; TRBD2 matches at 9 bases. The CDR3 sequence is CASSYPTEREDEDEQFF. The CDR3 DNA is TGTGCCAGCAGCTACCCCACCGAGCGGGAGGACGAAGATGAGCAGTTCTTC. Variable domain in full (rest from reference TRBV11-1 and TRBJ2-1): EAEVAQSPRYKITEKSQAVAFWCDPISGHATLYWYRQILGQGPELLVQFQDESVVDDSQLPKDRFSAERLKGVDSTLKIQPAELGDSAMYLCASSYPTEREDEDEQFFGPGTRLTVL.